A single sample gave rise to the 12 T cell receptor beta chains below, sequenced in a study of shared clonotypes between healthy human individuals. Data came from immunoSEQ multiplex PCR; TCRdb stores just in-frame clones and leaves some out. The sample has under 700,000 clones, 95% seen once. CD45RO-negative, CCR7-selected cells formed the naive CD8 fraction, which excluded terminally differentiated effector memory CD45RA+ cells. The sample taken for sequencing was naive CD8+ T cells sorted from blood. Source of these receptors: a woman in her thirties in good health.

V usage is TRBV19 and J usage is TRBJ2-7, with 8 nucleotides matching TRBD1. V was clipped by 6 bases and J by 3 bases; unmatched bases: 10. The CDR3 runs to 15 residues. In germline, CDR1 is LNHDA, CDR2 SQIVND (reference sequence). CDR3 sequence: CASSPGQGYFYEQYF. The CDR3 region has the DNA TGTGCCAGTAGCCCCGGACAGGGCTATTTCTACGAGCAGTACTTC.

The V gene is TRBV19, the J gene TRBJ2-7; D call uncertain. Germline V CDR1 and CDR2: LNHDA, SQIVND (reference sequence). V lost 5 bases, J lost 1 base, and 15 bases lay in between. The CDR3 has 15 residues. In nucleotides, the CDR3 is TGTGCCAGTAGTTCCCAATCGACACGATCCTACGAGCAGTACTTC. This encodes CASSSQSTRSYEQYF.

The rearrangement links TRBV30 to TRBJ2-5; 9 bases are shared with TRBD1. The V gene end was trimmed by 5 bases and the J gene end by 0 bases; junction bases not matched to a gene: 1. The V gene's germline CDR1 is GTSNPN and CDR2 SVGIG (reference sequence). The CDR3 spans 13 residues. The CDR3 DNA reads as TGTGCCTGGGGACAGGGGTACCAAGAGACCCAGTACTTC. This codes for CAWGQGYQETQYF.

This CDR3 is CASTGTSGSQYF. CDR3 sequence (DNA): TGTGCCAGCACGGGGACTAGCGGGAGTCAGTACTTC. The rearrangement uses TRBV6-6 and TRBJ2-7, with 14 bases matching TRBD2. Germline V gene lookup returns CDR1 MNHNY and CDR2 SVGAGI (reference sequence). V lost 7 bases and J lost 10; bases outside the gene matches: 3. This CDR3 is 12 amino acids long.

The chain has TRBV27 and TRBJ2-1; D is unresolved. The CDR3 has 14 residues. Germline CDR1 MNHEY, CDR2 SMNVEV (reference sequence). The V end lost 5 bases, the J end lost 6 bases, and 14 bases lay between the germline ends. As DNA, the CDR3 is TGTGCCAGCAGTACTAATTCTAGAATCAATGAGCAGTTCTTC. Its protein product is CASSTNSRINEQFF.

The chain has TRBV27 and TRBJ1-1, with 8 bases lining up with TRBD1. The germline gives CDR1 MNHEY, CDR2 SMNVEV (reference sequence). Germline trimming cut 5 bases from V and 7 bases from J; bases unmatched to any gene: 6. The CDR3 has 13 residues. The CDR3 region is CASSPDRVNEAFF. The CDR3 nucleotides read TGTGCCAGCAGTCCGGACAGGGTGAATGAAGCTTTCTTT.

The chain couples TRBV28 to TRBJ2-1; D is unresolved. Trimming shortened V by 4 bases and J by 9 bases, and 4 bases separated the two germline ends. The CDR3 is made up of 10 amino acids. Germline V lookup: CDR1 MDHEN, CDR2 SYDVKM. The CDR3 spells CASSYGEQFF. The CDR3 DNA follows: TGTGCCAGCAGTTATGGTGAGCAGTTCTTC.

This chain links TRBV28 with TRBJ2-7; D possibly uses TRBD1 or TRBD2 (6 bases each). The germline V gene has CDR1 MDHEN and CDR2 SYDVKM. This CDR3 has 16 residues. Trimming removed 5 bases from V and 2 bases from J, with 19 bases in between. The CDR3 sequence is CASSREGGRIPYEQYF. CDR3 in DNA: TGTGCCAGCAGTCGGGAAGGGGGGCGGATACCCTACGAGCAGTACTTC.

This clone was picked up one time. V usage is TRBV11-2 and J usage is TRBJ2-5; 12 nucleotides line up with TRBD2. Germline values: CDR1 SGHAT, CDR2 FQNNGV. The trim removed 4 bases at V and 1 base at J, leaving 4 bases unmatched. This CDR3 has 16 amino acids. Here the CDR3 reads CASSSWTSGAQETQYF. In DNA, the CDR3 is TGTGCCAGCAGCTCTTGGACTAGCGGGGCCCAAGAGACCCAGTACTTC.

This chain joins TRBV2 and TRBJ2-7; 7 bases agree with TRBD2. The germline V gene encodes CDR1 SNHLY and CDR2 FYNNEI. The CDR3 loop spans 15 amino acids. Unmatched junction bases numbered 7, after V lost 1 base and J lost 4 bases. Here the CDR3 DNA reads TGTGCCAGCAGTGAAGGGCGGGAGCCTTATTACGAGCAGTACTTC. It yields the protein CASSEGREPYYEQYF. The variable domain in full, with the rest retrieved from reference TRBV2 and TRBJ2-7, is EPEVTQTPSHQVTQMGQEVILRCVPISNHLYFYWYRQILGQKVEFLVSFYNNEISEKSEIFDDQFSVERPDGSNFTLKIRSTKLEDSAMYFCASSEGREPYYEQYFGPGTRLTVT.

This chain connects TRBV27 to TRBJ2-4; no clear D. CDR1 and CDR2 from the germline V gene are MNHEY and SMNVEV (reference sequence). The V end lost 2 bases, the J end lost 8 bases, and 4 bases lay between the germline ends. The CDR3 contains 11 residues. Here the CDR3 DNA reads TGTGCCAGCAGTTTAGGGGACATTCAGTACTTC. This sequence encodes CASSLGDIQYF.

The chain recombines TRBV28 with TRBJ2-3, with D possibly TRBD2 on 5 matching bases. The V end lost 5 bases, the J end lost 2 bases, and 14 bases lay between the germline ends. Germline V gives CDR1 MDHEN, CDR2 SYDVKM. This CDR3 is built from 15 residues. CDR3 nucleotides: TGTGCCAGCAGTCAACTCGGGAAACTCACAGATACGCAGTATTTT. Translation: CASSQLGKLTDTQYF.